This TCR beta chain was profiled in a study of blood T cell repertoires in COVID-19 (dated by TCRdb to 2020 to 2022). In terms of the full investigation: Collaborator samples came from the United States, Italy and Spain and covered acute and convalescent phases of COVID-19. The prospective study material was composed of cDNA or gDNA derived from T cells, B-cell-depleted T cells, or PBMCs. The repertoires were made available in a free public database intended to serve as a resource for research on the immune response to SARS-CoV-2. Where HLA class I and class II types were available, the types were taken from metadata supplied by the sample provider, not from assay-based typing. Nearly every sample came with metadata listing a de-identified subject ID, COVID-19 status, age in years and sex. The samples were drawn from the first 160 participants of the ongoing ImmuneRACE study and from 950 to 1,500 subjects provided by 6 global collaborators. Subjects who had been exposed to COVID-19, were actively infected with it, or had recovered from it provided the deeply sampled blood TCRbeta repertoires that made up the dataset.

This clone was found once. Its recognized antigen is unknown. No base quality information exists; no much larger clone differs at one position. CDR1 and CDR2 are read off the germline V gene as MNHEY and SVGAGI. Trimming removed 4 bases from V and 8 bases from J; the gene matches leave 13 bases unexplained. Spanning cysteine to phenylalanine, the CDR3 consists of 16 amino acids. Here the CDR3 DNA is all that survives: 48 bases in frame from base 1. Study-wide findings and limitations: The quantity of clinical and demographic metadata differed by source and by participant and was supplied without curation.

Enrolling through a virtual design, the prospective study's participants ranged in age from roughly 18 to 90 years and lived across 20 to 25 United States geographic areas. Cohort assignment in the prospective study relied on participant-reported clinical history from a screening survey and a study questionnaire. Mobile phlebotomists in the prospective study collected whole blood, serum and a nasopharyngeal or oropharyngeal swab from every participant. Prospective study participants could optionally give additional blood draws and questionnaires over an approximately 2-month period. Before DNA extraction, blood samples from the prospective study were shipped at room temperature or frozen. TCRbeta CDR3 regions were amplified from genomic DNA using the immunoSEQ Assay, a bias-controlled multiplex PCR. The study's own analysis went as follows. Within the assay, amplification of reference gene primers was used to estimate how many nucleated cells each sample contained. To quantify the absolute abundance of each unique TCRbeta CDR3 rearrangement, sequence reads were collapsed and filtered. Productive Simpson clonality was computed per sample as the square root of Simpson's diversity index over productive rearrangements. TCRdb re-hosts the immuneACCESS table, in-frame sequences only. Its copies lack some clones; in the studies checked, an unresolved V gene accounts for under half of them, and the cause for the rest is not known. The V and J calls and the clone size are those of that table, but D and trimming were determined from the DNA. This sample lists under 400,000 clones; 80% to 90% were detected once. The top ten hold approximately 4.6% of the sample.

This receptor was taken from a woman aged 40 to 55 with acute COVID-19. This chain joins TRBV6-5 to TRBJ1-2, with TRBD1 identical over 10 junction bases. The specimen sequenced was PBMCs or T cells enriched from blood (not recorded which). CDR3 protein: CASSSAWGQGSGGYTF. The DNA sequence is as follows: TGTGCCAGCAGTTCAGCATGGGGACAGGGGTCGGGGGGCTACACCTTC.